Presented here are 13 T cell receptor beta chains from one specimen sequenced in a study of control samples from healthy donors and cancer patients. TCRdb keeps only in-frame clones here, not all; method: immunoSEQ multiplex PCR. The table records approximately 100,000 clones, around 89% of them present only once. What was sequenced was blood. The receptor set was obtained from a man aged 25-45 years in good health.

This chain joins TRBV27 and TRBJ2-7, with 9 bases that match TRBD2. Germline CDR1 and CDR2: MNHEY and SMNVEV (reference sequence). Germline trimming cut 0 bases from V and 0 bases from J; bases unmatched to any gene: 3. This CDR3 is built from 16 residues. The CDR3 reads CASSLSASGTSYEQYF. Written as DNA, the CDR3 is TGTGCCAGCAGTTTATCGGCTAGCGGGACCTCCTACGAGCAGTACTTC.

About this clone: The same CDR3 arises from other DNA sequences in this sample as well. The chain links TRBV7-2 to TRBJ1-4; no reliable D call. V lost 5 bases to trimming and J lost 1 base, with 11 bases between them. The CDR3 length is 15 residues. Looked up from germline, CDR1 is SGHTA and CDR2 is FQGNSA. DNA of the CDR3: TGTGCCAGCAGCCTAAGGGTTGGAACTAATGAAAAACTGTTTTTT. This translates into CASSLRVGTNEKLFF. The full variable domain, completed using reference TRBV7-2 and TRBJ1-4, is GAGVSQSPSNKVTEKGKDVELRCDPISGHTALYWYRQSLGQGLEFLIYFQGNSAPDKSGLPSDRFSAERTGGSVSTLTIQRTQQEDSAVYLCASSLRVGTNEKLFFGSGTQLSVL.

The chain recombines TRBV5-4 with TRBJ2-1; 12 positions match TRBD2. Unmatched junction bases numbered 9, after V lost 6 bases and J lost 8 bases. The CDR3 runs to 15 residues. CDR1 and CDR2 (germline): SGHNT, YYREEE (reference sequence). CDR3 DNA sequence: TGTGCCAGCAACCTAGCGGGAGGGCCAGATGATGAGCAGTTCTTC. The encoded protein is CASNLAGGPDDEQFF.

The rearrangement uses TRBV30 and TRBJ1-2; D call uncertain. V was trimmed by 2 bases and J by 2 bases, leaving 9 bases between them. The CDR3 covers 13 residues. Per the germline V gene, CDR1 is GTSNPN and CDR2 is SVGIG (reference sequence). CDR3 DNA: TGTGCCTGGAGTAGTTCCGGGAACTATGGCTACACCTTC. Translated, it gives CAWSSSGNYGYTF. Variable domain in full (rest from reference TRBV30 and TRBJ1-2): SQTIHQWPATLVQPVGSPLSLECTVEGTSNPNLYWYRQAAGRGLQLLFYSVGIGQISSEVPQNLSASRPQDRQFILSSKKLLLSDSGFYLCAWSSSGNYGYTFGSGTRLTVV.

This clone was picked up one time. V gene TRBV19 combines with J gene TRBJ2-7; D call uncertain. The V end lost 3 bases, the J end lost 5 bases, and 17 bases lay between the germline ends. Germline CDR1 reads LNHDA; CDR2 reads SQIVND (reference sequence). The CDR3 covers 15 residues. In DNA form, the CDR3 reads TGTGCCAGTAGTATCTCCGTGAGGCTTCTACACGAGCAGTACTTC. It translates to CASSISVRLLHEQYF.

This chain connects TRBV28 to TRBJ2-2, with TRBD2 as a possible D gene (5 bases). V lost 3 bases, J lost 0 bases, and 5 bases lay in between. This CDR3 has 14 residues. Germline V gene sequence: CDR1 MDHEN, CDR2 SYDVKM. The CDR3 DNA reads as TGTGCCAGCAGTTTGAGGGCGAACACCGGGGAGCTGTTTTTT. Translated: CASSLRANTGELFF.

The CDR3 DNA reads TGTGCCAGCAGTTTAGTCGGGGGGAGTCTCTCCTACGAGCAGTACTTC. Translating gives CASSLVGGSLSYEQYF. The chain is built from TRBV28 and TRBJ2-7; 7 bases align to TRBD2. The J segment lost 0 bases and the V segment lost 2 bases, leaving 7 bases of the junction unmatched. Germline loops: CDR1 MDHEN, CDR2 SYDVKM. The CDR3 length is 16 residues.

The rearrangement links TRBV28 to TRBJ1-1; 8 bases fit TRBD1. Germline trimming cut 6 bases from V and 2 bases from J; bases unmatched to any gene: 8. The germline CDR1 and CDR2 sequences are MDHEN and SYDVKM. The CDR3 covers 15 residues. Here the CDR3 reads CASRRTGTGNTEAFF. As DNA, the CDR3 is TGTGCCAGCAGGCGGACAGGGACGGGAAACACTGAAGCTTTCTTT.

Points on this clone: The junction differs from germline at one of its ends, possibly a read error. The chain recombines TRBV6-2 or TRBV6-3 with TRBJ2-7; the D gene is possibly TRBD1 (6 bases). Germline loops: CDR1 MNHEY, CDR2 SVGEGT. The CDR3 spans 16 residues. The CDR3 loop reads CASSYSRGRSNYGQYF. In nucleotides, the CDR3 is TGTGCCAGCAGTTACTCCAGGGGAAGGTCGAACTACGGGCAGTACTTC.

This rearrangement joins TRBV11-2 to TRBJ1-4; 7 bases align to TRBD1. Per the germline V gene, CDR1 is SGHAT and CDR2 is FQNNGV. The length of the CDR3 is 15 residues. V lost 3 bases to trimming and J lost 8 bases; unmatched junction nucleotides: 9. CDR3 amino acids: CASSFQTTGREKLFF. The DNA of the CDR3 is TGTGCCAGCAGCTTCCAAACGACAGGGCGAGAAAAACTGTTTTTT.

The rearrangement joins TRBV4-2 to TRBJ2-5; 10 bases are a match to TRBD2. This CDR3 is built from 17 residues. Per germline, CDR1 LGHNA and CDR2 YNFKEQ. The trim removed 1 base at V and 1 base at J, leaving 6 bases unmatched. CDR3 DNA sequence: TGTGCCAGCAGCCAAGCTGATCAGCGGGGGGGCCAAGAGACCCAGTACTTC. It translates to CASSQADQRGGQETQYF.

This sequence joins TRBV6-2 or TRBV6-3 and TRBJ2-3; 7 positions agree with TRBD2. V shed 4 bases, J shed 3 bases, and the junction held 4 bases outside the gene matches. The V gene's germline CDR1 is MNHEY and CDR2 SVGEGT. The CDR3 has 14 residues. CDR3 sequence reads: CASSSSGVTDTQYF. The DNA for the CDR3 is TGTGCCAGCAGTTCTAGCGGCGTGACAGATACGCAGTATTTT.

V usage is TRBV12-3 or TRBV12-4 and J usage is TRBJ1-1, with unresolved D. The CDR3 is 13 amino acids. Trimming stripped 3 bases from V and 4 bases from J, with 9 bases between. The CDR3 sequence is CASSLVLSTEAFF. Written as DNA, the CDR3 is TGTGCCAGCAGTTTGGTCCTTAGCACTGAAGCTTTCTTT.